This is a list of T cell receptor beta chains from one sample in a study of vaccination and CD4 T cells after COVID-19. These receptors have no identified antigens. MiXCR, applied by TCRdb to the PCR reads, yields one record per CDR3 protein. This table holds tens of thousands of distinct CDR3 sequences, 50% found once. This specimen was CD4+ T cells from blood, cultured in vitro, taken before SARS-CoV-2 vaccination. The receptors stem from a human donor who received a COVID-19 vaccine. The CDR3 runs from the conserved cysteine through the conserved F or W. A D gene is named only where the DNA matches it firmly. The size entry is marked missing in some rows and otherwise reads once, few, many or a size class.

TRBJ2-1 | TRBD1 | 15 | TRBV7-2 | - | TGTGCCAGCAGCCCCTTCCGGGACAGGGCCAATGAGCAGTTCTTC | CASSPFRDRANEQFF
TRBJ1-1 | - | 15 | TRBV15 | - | TGTGCCACCAGCAGAGTCAGGCCCCCTAACACTGAAGCTTTCTTT | CATSRVRPPNTEAFF
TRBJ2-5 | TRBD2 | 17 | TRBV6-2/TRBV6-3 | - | TGTGCCAGCAGTTACCCCCTTGGACTAGCGGGGCAAGAGACCCAGTACTTC | CASSYPLGLAGQETQYF
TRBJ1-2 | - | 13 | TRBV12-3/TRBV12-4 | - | TGTGCCAGCAGTTTAGATCGGGCCAGGGGCTACACCTTC | CASSLDRARGYTF
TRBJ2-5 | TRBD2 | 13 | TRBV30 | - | TGTGCCTGGACCCCTGGGGGGGGGGAGACCCAGTACTTC | CAWTPGGGETQYF
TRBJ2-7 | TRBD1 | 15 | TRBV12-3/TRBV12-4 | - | TGTGCCAGCAGAAACAACAGGGGGGTTTCCTACGAGCAGTACTTC | CASRNNRGVSYEQYF
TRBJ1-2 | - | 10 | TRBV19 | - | TGTGCCAGTAGAGGATATGGCTACACCTTC | CASRGYGYTF
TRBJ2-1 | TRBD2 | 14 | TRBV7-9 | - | TGTGCCAGCAGCCGGGGGGGTAATCTCAATGAGCAGTTCTTC | CASSRGGNLNEQFF
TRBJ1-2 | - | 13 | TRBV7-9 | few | TGTGCCAGCAGCCTAGACGGCAGGGTCGGCTACACCTTC | CASSLDGRVGYTF
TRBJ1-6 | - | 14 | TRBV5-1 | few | TGCGCCAGCAGGTCCGACAGGAAAGATTCACCCCTCCACTTT | CASRSDRKDSPLHF
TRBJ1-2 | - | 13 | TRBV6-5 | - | TGTGCCAGCAGTTATCAGGTTAACTATGGCTACACCTTC | CASSYQVNYGYTF
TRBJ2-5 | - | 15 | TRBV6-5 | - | TGTGCCAGCAGTTACCGTGAGGGCTCTGGGGAGACCCAGTACTTC | CASSYREGSGETQYF
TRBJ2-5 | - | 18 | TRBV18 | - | TGTGCCAGCTCCCCTCTGGGGGGAGGAACCTCGTCGGAAGAGACCCAGTACTTC | CASSPLGGGTSSEETQYF
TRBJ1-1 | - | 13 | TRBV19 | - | TGTGCCAGTAGAAAACAGGGTGGAACTGAAGCTTTCTTT | CASRKQGGTEAFF
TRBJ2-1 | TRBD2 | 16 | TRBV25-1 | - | TGTGCCAGCAGTGAGCCGACTAGCGGCCGCTCTGATGAGCAGTTCTTC | CASSEPTSGRSDEQFF
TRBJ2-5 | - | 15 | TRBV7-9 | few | TGTGCCAGCAGCTTGTGGACAGCTAAACAAGAGACCCAGTACTTC | CASSLWTAKQETQYF
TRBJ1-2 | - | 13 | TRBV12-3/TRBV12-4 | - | TGTGCCAGCAGTTTCGGGACAAGCTATGGCTACACCTTC | CASSFGTSYGYTF
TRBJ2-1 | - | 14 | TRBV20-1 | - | TGCAGTGCTAGATCCAGGGCTACTACGAATGAGCAGTTCTTC | CSARSRATTNEQFF
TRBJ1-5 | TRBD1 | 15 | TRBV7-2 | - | TGTGCCAGCAGCTTTCGGAGGGGGCATGATCAGCCCCAGCATTTT | CASSFRRGHDQPQHF
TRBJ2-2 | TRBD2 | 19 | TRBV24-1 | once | TGTGCCACCTCCCCAAGGACTAGCGGGCGGGCAGTGAACACCGGGGAGCTGTTTTTT | CATSPRTSGRAVNTGELFF
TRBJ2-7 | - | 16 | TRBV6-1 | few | TGTGCCAGCAGGCGCGCATTTGAGGCGGAGACCTACGAGCAGTACTTC | CASRRAFEAETYEQYF
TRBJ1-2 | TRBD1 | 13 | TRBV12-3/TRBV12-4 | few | TGTGCCAGCACCAACAGGGGAGGCTATGGCTACACCTTC | CASTNRGGYGYTF
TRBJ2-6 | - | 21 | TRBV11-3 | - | TGTGCCAGCAGCCCGCCAAACTTTCCCGGAAACGGGTCCTCTGGGGCCAACGTCCTGACTTTC | CASSPPNFPGNGSSGANVLTF
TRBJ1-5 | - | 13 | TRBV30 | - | TGTGCCTGGACCCGGGGGGCTAATCAGCCCCAGCATTTT | CAWTRGANQPQHF
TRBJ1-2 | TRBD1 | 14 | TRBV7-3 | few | TGTGCCAGCAGCTTAACGGGGACAGCCTATGGCTACACCTTC | CASSLTGTAYGYTF
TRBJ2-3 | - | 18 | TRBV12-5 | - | TGTGCTAGTGGTTTGGGGGGGTACAGGGAGAGTAGCACAGATACGCAGTATTTT | CASGLGGYRESSTDTQYF
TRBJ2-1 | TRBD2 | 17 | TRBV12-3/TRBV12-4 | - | TGTGCCAGCATTCGCCCGGGACTAGCGGGGCCAAACAATGAGCAGTTCTTC | CASIRPGLAGPNNEQFF